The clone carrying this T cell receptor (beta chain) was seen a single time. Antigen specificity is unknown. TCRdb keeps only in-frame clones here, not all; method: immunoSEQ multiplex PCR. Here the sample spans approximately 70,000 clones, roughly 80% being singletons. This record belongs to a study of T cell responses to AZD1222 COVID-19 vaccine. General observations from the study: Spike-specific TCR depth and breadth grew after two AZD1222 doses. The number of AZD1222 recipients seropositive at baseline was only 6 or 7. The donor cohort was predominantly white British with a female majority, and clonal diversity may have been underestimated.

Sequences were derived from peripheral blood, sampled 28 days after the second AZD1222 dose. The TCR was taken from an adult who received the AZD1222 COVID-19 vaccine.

The CDR3 sequence: CASSDIGSATPYEQYF. CDR3 nucleotide sequence: TGTGCCAGCAGTGATATAGGGTCCGCAACCCCCTACGAGCAGTACTTC. The rearrangement joins TRBV6-1 to TRBJ2-7; D uncertain. V lost 3 bases, J lost 2 bases, and 17 bases lay in between. CDR3 length equals 16 residues. The V gene's germline CDR1 is MNHNS and CDR2 SASEGT.